The TCR beta chain described here comes from a study of blood T cell repertoires in COVID-19. At the level of the study: Collection of acute and convalescent COVID-19 samples took place in the United States, Italy and Spain. In each case, the material was cDNA or gDNA derived from T cells, B-cell-depleted T cells, or PBMCs.

The CDR3 has 15 residues. V lost 7 bases and J 5 bases, leaving 20 bases between the germline ends. Germline V CDR1 and CDR2: LNHDA, SQIVND (reference sequence). Authors' methods: Estimation of nucleated cell counts relied on the amplification of reference gene primers. The protocol was immunoSEQ multiplex PCR, while the TCRdb copy is restricted to in-frame clones and leaves out a portion. That table gives V, J and clone size, and the DNA gave D and trimming. The data hold some 97,000 clones, with more than 85% observed a single time. The sample consisted of peripheral blood. V gene TRBV19 combines with J gene TRBJ2-5; maybe TRBD1 (6 bases). The clonotype comes from a young man in a cohort sampled during active COVID-19. The chain's CDR3 is CASTRAYDRLETQYF. The CDR3 DNA reads as TGTGCCAGTACCAGAGCTTACGACAGGTTGGAGACCCAGTACTTC.